What follows are 22 T cell receptor beta chains derived from one specimen sequenced in a study of blood T cell repertoires in COVID-19. Profiling relied on immunoSEQ multiplex PCR, and the TCRdb table lists in-frame clones only, not all of them. Counted here are 120,000 to 150,000 clones, more than 75% occurring once; the ten biggest clones make up 10% to 15%. The sequenced sample was peripheral blood. These receptors all stem from a man aged 60 to 75 with active or convalescent COVID-19.

The chain carries TRBV4-1 and TRBJ2-3, with 7 bases aligning to TRBD2. V shed 0 bases, J shed 6 bases, and the junction held 3 bases outside the gene matches. Germline V gives CDR1 MGHRA, CDR2 YSYEKL. The CDR3 totals 14 residues. DNA for the CDR3: TGCGCCAGCAGCCAAGATTGGGGGGGGGATACGCAGTATTTT. This codes for CASSQDWGGDTQYF.

V and J are TRBV7-2 and TRBJ2-7; 9 bases line up with TRBD2. The CDR3 runs 15 residues. Germline values: CDR1 SGHTA, CDR2 FQGNSA. The V segment lost 5 bases and the J segment 6 bases; nucleotides outside the gene matches: 11. CDR3 amino acids: CASSTSGASGTEQYF. The DNA of the CDR3 is TGTGCCAGCAGCACTAGTGGGGCTAGCGGGACCGAGCAGTACTTC.

The rearrangement links TRBV7-9 to TRBJ1-1; D remains ambiguous. The length of the CDR3 is 12 residues. Per the germline V gene, CDR1 is SEHNR and CDR2 is FQNEAQ (reference sequence). Between the trimmed V and J ends, which lost 2 bases and 4 bases, there was a span of 5 bases. The CDR3 protein is CASSLKATEAFF. DNA of the CDR3: TGTGCCAGCAGCTTAAAAGCCACTGAAGCTTTCTTT.

The rearrangement links TRBV27 to TRBJ1-2; possible D gene TRBD1, 5 bases. The germline V gene has CDR1 MNHEY and CDR2 SMNVEV (reference sequence). V lost 3 bases, J lost 4 bases, and 9 bases lay in between. The CDR3 spans 13 residues. CDR3 DNA sequence: TGTGCCAGCAGTTTTGGGGGGGGCTATGGCTACACCTTC. This codes for CASSFGGGYGYTF.

The count of this clone is one. V and J are TRBV19 and TRBJ1-3, with D possibly matching TRBD1 (5 bases). The CDR3 sequence is 13 residues long. V shed 4 bases and J shed 2 bases, with 6 bases lying between them. Germline loops: CDR1 LNHDA, CDR2 SQIVND (reference sequence). The DNA for the CDR3 is TGTGCCAGTAGTAAAGGGGCTGGAAACACCATATATTTT. The encoded protein is CASSKGAGNTIYF.

This clone was observed a few times. The gene calls are TRBV4-1 and TRBJ2-7; tentatively, D is TRBD2 (5 bases). V lost 3 bases, J lost 1 base, and 10 bases lay in between. In germline, CDR1 is MGHRA, CDR2 YSYEKL. This CDR3 comprises 14 residues. The CDR3 loop reads CASSQPGISYEQYF. CDR3 bases: TGCGCCAGCAGCCAGCCGGGGATTTCCTACGAGCAGTACTTC.

This rearrangement joins TRBV9 to TRBJ2-1; TRBD2 matches at 12 bases. CDR3 length equals 18 residues. The trim removed 0 bases at V and 8 bases at J, leaving 12 bases unmatched. Per germline, CDR1 SGDLS and CDR2 YYNGEE. Written as DNA, the CDR3 is TGTGCCAGCAGCGTAGCTCCGGCTAGCGGGAGGGTAAGCTATGAGCAGTTCTTC. Its protein is CASSVAPASGRVSYEQFF.

This rearrangement joins TRBV14 to TRBJ2-1; TRBD1 is a possible D gene (6 bases). The germline V gene encodes CDR1 SGHDN and CDR2 FVKESK. Trimming removed 4 bases from V and 10 bases from J, with 20 bases in between. The CDR3 is 15 amino acids. For the CDR3, the DNA is TGTGCCAGCAGCCCACTATGGGGGCTAGAGATAGAGCAGTTCTTC. It specifies CASSPLWGLEIEQFF.

This sequence joins TRBV19 and TRBJ2-1; D is ambiguous. V dropped 1 base and J dropped 0 bases, with 10 bases sitting between them. The CDR3 has 16 residues. CDR1 and CDR2 (germline): LNHDA, SQIVND (reference sequence). CDR3 in amino acids: CASSIGKASSYNEQFF. The CDR3, as DNA: TGTGCCAGTAGTATAGGGAAGGCTAGCTCCTACAATGAGCAGTTCTTC.

The chain joins TRBV6-4 to TRBJ2-1, with 11 positions matching TRBD2. Germline V lookup: CDR1 MRHNA, CDR2 SNTAGT. This CDR3 has 16 residues. The V segment lost 3 bases and the J segment 7 bases; nucleotides outside the gene matches: 8. CDR3 amino acids: CASSEHLAGGANEQFF. The CDR3 nucleotides read TGTGCCAGCAGTGAGCATCTAGCGGGAGGAGCAAATGAGCAGTTCTTC.

The J gene is TRBJ1-3, the V gene TRBV11-2, with D perhaps TRBD1 (5 bases). This CDR3 comprises 16 residues. Germline lookup yields CDR1 SGHAT and CDR2 FQNNGV. The V and J ends lost 6 bases and 0 bases respectively, with 15 bases between them. The CDR3 coding sequence is TGTGCCAGCAGTTACCCCCCGACAGACTCTGGAAACACCATATATTTT. This translates into CASSYPPTDSGNTIYF. Using reference TRBV11-2 and TRBJ1-3 for the parts outside the CDR3, the full variable domain is EAGVAQSPRYKIIEKRQSVAFWCNPISGHATLYWYQQILGQGPKLLIQFQNNGVVDDSQLPKDRFSAERLKGVDSTLKIQPAKLEDSAVYLCASSYPPTDSGNTIYFGEGSWLTVV.

V and J are TRBV4-2 and TRBJ2-3, with 7 bases aligning to TRBD2. The germline CDR1 and CDR2 sequences are LGHNA and YNFKEQ. J lost 2 bases, V lost 4 bases, and 12 bases had no gene match. The CDR3 contains 17 residues. DNA of the CDR3: TGTGCCAGCAGCCTGAACCCCGGGACTACCATCACAGATACGCAGTATTTT. This sequence encodes CASSLNPGTTITDTQYF.

In its sample, this clone was seen once. The genes are TRBV5-5 and TRBJ2-1, with 7 bases that match TRBD1. There are 15 residues in the CDR3. With 4 bases clipped from V and 5 bases from J, the junction kept 9 bases outside the gene matches. CDR1 is SGHKS and CDR2 is YYEKEE in the germline V gene (reference sequence). CDR3 nucleotide sequence: TGTGCCAGCAGCCTACAGGGGACCACCAACAATGAGCAGTTCTTC. Its protein is CASSLQGTTNNEQFF. Looking up the rest from reference TRBV5-5 and TRBJ2-1 gives the full variable domain: DAGVTQSPTHLIKTRGQQVTLRCSPISGHKSVSWYQQVLGQGPQFIFQYYEKEERGRGNFPDRFSARQFPNYSSELNVNALLLGDSALYLCASSLQGTTNNEQFFGPGTRLTVL.

The chain is built from TRBV6-5 and TRBJ2-7; 7 bases are a match to TRBD1. V dropped 1 base and J dropped 4; count of bases not matched to a gene: 7. CDR3 length equals 15 residues. Germline CDR1 reads MNHEY; CDR2 reads SVGAGI. The CDR3 loop is CASSYYTTGQYEQYF. The CDR3 DNA sequence: TGTGCCAGCAGTTACTATACGACAGGGCAGTACGAGCAGTACTTC.

This rearrangement joins TRBV28 to TRBJ1-1; 8 bases map to TRBD1. V lost 6 bases to trimming and J lost 3 bases; unmatched junction nucleotides: 6. Germline lookup yields CDR1 MDHEN and CDR2 SYDVKM. The CDR3 has 14 amino acids. CDR3 amino acids: CASRDYRGYTEAFF. CDR3 nucleotides: TGTGCCAGCAGAGATTACAGGGGGTACACTGAAGCTTTCTTT.

The chain couples TRBV5-4 to TRBJ2-1; the D gene is possibly TRBD2 (5 bases). CDR1 is SGHNT and CDR2 is YYREEE in the germline V gene (reference sequence). The germline V and J ends were trimmed by 4 bases and 9 bases, with 14 bases remaining between them. This CDR3 is 13 amino acids long. The CDR3 here is CASSRVPGVEQFF. For the CDR3, the DNA is TGTGCCAGCAGCAGGGTACCCGGGGTTGAGCAGTTCTTC. The whole variable domain, remainder taken from reference TRBV5-4 and TRBJ2-1, is ETGVTQSPTHLIKTRGQQVTLRCSSQSGHNTVSWYQQALGQGPQFIFQYYREEENGRGNFPPRFSGLQFPNYSSELNVNALELDDSALYLCASSRVPGVEQFFGPGTRLTVL.

This chain links TRBV19 with TRBJ2-3, with D possibly matching TRBD1 (5 bases). Germline V gene lookup returns CDR1 LNHDA and CDR2 SQIVND (reference sequence). The germline V and J ends were trimmed by 3 bases and 1 base, with 11 bases remaining between them. This CDR3 has 15 amino acids. Written as DNA, the CDR3 is TGTGCCAGTAGTATCTGGGGCGGAGGCACAGATACGCAGTATTTT. Translating gives CASSIWGGGTDTQYF.

The rearrangement uses TRBV7-6 and TRBJ2-1; 7 bases agree with TRBD1. The CDR3 has 15 residues. Looked up from germline, CDR1 is SGHVS and CDR2 is FNYEAQ. Unmatched junction bases numbered 7, after V lost 2 bases and J lost 6 bases. The CDR3 DNA follows: TGTGCCAGCAGCTTATACACAGGGGCAGGCAATGAGCAGTTCTTC. Its translation is CASSLYTGAGNEQFF.

The J gene is TRBJ2-2, the V gene TRBV10-3; 7 nucleotides match TRBD1. Germline V gene lookup returns CDR1 ENHRY and CDR2 SYGVKD. V shed 7 bases and J 6 bases; nucleotides not matched to a gene: 5. The CDR3 consists of 13 residues. The DNA of the CDR3 is TGTGCCATCAATCCGGGACAGTCCGGGGAGCTGTTTTTT. Its translation: CAINPGQSGELFF.

This chain joins TRBV20-1 and TRBJ2-3, with TRBD2 matching 15 bases. The germline V gene has CDR1 DFQATT and CDR2 SNEGSKA (reference sequence). This CDR3 is 18 amino acids long. V was clipped by 3 bases and J by 2 bases; unmatched bases: 9. CDR3 sequence (DNA): TGCAGTGCTAGTGATCCGGGACTAGCGGGAGGTACCACAGATACGCAGTATTTT. Protein sequence: CSASDPGLAGGTTDTQYF.

Comments on this clone: A read error may be the cause here, since a much bigger clone is one base away. V and J are TRBV19 and TRBJ1-1; no clear D. CDR3 length equals 12 residues. Germline V CDR1 and CDR2: LNHDA, SQIVND (reference sequence). As DNA, the CDR3 is TGTGTCAGTAGTGGCTCGAACACTGAAGCTTTCTTT. This encodes CVSSGSNTEAFF.

This clone was detected many times. This sequence joins TRBV19 and TRBJ1-1, with 7 bases matching TRBD1. There are 11 residues in the CDR3. V was clipped by 4 bases and J by 10 bases; unmatched bases: 3. Germline V gene data show CDR1 as LNHDA and CDR2 as SQIVND (reference sequence). Here the CDR3 DNA reads TGTGCCAGTAGTAGAGACAGGGTAGCTTTCTTT. Encoded protein: CASSRDRVAFF.